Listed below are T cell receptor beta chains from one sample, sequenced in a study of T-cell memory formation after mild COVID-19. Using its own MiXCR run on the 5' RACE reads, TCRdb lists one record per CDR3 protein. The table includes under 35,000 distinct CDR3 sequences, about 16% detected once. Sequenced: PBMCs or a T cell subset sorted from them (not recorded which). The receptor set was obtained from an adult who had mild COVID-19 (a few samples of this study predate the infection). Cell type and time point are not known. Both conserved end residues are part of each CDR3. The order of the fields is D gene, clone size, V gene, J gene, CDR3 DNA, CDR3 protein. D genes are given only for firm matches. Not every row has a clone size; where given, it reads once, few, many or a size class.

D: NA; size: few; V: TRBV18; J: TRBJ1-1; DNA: TGTGCCTCGTCAACGGGGGGACGGAGCACTGAAGCTTTCTTT; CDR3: CASSTGGRSTEAFF
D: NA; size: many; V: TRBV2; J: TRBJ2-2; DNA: TGTGCCAGCAAGGCCAGCTTCACCGGGGAGCTGTTTTTT; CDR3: CASKASFTGELFF
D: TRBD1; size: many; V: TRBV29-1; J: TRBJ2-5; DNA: TGCAGCGTCGACCAACGGACAGGGGGAACGGAGACCCAGTACTTC; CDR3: CSVDQRTGGTETQYF
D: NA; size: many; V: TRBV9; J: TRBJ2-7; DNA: TGTGCCAGCAGCCCCGGGCAGGCCTACGAGCAGTACTTC; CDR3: CASSPGQAYEQYF
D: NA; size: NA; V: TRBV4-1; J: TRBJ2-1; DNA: TGCGCCAGCAGCCAAATCACTAGGAATGAGCAGTTCTTC; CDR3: CASSQITRNEQFF
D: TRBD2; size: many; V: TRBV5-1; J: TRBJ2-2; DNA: TGCGCCAGCAGCTTGCTTGAGCGGGACGACACCGGGGAGCTGTTTTTT; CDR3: CASSLLERDDTGELFF
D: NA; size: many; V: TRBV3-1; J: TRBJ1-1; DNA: TGTGCCAGCAGCCCCTCAGGAAGGAACACTGAAGCTTTCTTT; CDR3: CASSPSGRNTEAFF
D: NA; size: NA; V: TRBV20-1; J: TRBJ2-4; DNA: TGCAGTGCTAGAGTCCCAGGGAATCTCGGCAAAAACATTCAGTACTTC; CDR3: CSARVPGNLGKNIQYF
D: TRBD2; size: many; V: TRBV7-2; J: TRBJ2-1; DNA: TGTGCCAGCAGCTTAACTAGCGGGAACTACAATGAGCAGTTCTTC; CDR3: CASSLTSGNYNEQFF
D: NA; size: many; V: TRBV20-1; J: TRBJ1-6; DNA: TGCAGTGCTGTCTCAGGGGATAATTCACCCCTCCACTTT; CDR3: CSAVSGDNSPLHF
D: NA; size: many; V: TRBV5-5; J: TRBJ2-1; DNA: TGTGCCAGCAGATTGGGACCCTTAGGGGAAAATGAGCAGTTCTTC; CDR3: CASRLGPLGENEQFF
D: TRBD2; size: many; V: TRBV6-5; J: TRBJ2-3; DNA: TGTGCCAGCAGCCTTAGCGGGAGAGGCACAGATACGCAGTATTTT; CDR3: CASSLSGRGTDTQYF
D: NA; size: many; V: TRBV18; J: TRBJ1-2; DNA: TGTGCCAGCTCACCAAGTGAACAGGTGGACGGCTACACCTTC; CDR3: CASSPSEQVDGYTF
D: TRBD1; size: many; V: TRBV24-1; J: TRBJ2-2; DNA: TGTGCCACCAGTGACCCCAAGGGACAGGGGTCGGCCGGGGAGCTGTTTTTT; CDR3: CATSDPKGQGSAGELFF
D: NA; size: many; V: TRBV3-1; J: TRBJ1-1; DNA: TGTGCCAGCAGCCCCGGGCAGGGCCACACTGAAGCTTTCTTT; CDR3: CASSPGQGHTEAFF
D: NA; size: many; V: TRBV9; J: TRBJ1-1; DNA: TGTGCCAGCAGCCCGCGGGGGGGAGGGAGTCCCGCTTTCTTT; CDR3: CASSPRGGGSPAFF
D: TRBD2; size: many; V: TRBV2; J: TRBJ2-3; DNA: TGTGCCAGCAAAGCAATTCTAGCGGGATCCGATACGCAGTATTTT; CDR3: CASKAILAGSDTQYF
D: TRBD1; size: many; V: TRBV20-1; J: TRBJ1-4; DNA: TGCAGTGCTAGACTACAGGGGCGGCGCGAAAAACTGTTTTTT; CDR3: CSARLQGRREKLFF
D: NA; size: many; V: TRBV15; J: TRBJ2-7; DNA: TGTGCCACCAGCAGAGGTGGGTCAGGCTACGAGCAGTACTTC; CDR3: CATSRGGSGYEQYF
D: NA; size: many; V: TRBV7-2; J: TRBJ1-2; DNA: TGTGCCAGCAGCGTCCGACAGGCCCTGAGTGGCTACACCTTC; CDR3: CASSVRQALSGYTF
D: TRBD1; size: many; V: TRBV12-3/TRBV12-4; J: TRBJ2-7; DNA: TGTGCCAGCAGCCCTCAGGACAGGGCGATCTCCTACGAGCAGTACTTC; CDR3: CASSPQDRAISYEQYF
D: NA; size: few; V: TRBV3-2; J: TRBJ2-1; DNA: TGTGCCAGCAGCCAAGATGGGCGGCCGGGACTAGGACTTTGCAATGAGCAGTTCTTC; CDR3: CASSQDGRPGLGLCNEQFF
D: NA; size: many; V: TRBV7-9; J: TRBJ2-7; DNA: TGTGCCAGCAGCTTAGACGGTGGTCTCTACGAGCAGTACTTC; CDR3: CASSLDGGLYEQYF
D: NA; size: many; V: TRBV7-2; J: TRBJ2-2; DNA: TGTGCCAGCAGCTTGTACGGAAGGGCCGGGGAGCTGTTTTTT; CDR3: CASSLYGRAGELFF
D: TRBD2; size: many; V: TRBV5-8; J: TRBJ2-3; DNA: TGTGCCAGCTCGAGGCTAGCGGGAGTTTCGACAGATACGCAGTATTTT; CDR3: CASSRLAGVSTDTQYF
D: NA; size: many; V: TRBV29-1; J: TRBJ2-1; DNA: TGCAGCGGCCGGAGGGGGGGGCTTTCCCTACCCCGTAATGAGCAGTTCTTC; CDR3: CSGRRGGLSLPRNEQFF
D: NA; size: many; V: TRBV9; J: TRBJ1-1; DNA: TGTGCCAGCAGCGTTGGGGGAACCCTCGGAACTGAAGCTTTCTTT; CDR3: CASSVGGTLGTEAFF
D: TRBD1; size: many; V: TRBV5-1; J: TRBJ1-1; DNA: TGCGCCACACAGACAGGGGACGGGTTGAACACTGAAGCTTTCTTT; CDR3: CATQTGDGLNTEAFF
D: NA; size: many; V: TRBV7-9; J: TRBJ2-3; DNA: TGTGCCAGCAGCCGACAGAGGTGGGACTTGATGGATACGCAGTATTTT; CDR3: CASSRQRWDLMDTQYF
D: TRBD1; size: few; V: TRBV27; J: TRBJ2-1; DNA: TGTGCCAGCAGTTTGAGACAGGGGATTTTCGATGAGCAGTTCTTC; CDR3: CASSLRQGIFDEQFF
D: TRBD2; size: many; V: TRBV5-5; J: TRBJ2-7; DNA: TGTGCCAGCAGCTTGACTAGCGGTTCCTACGAGCAGTACTTC; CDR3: CASSLTSGSYEQYF
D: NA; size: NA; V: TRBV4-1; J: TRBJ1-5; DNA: TGCGCCAGCAGCCAAGACTCACAGGGTTTAACGCAGCCCCAGCATTTT; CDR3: CASSQDSQGLTQPQHF
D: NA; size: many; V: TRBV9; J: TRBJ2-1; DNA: TGTGCCAGCAGCGTAATGTCGGGGGGCACCTACAATGAGCAGTTCTTC; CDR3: CASSVMSGGTYNEQFF